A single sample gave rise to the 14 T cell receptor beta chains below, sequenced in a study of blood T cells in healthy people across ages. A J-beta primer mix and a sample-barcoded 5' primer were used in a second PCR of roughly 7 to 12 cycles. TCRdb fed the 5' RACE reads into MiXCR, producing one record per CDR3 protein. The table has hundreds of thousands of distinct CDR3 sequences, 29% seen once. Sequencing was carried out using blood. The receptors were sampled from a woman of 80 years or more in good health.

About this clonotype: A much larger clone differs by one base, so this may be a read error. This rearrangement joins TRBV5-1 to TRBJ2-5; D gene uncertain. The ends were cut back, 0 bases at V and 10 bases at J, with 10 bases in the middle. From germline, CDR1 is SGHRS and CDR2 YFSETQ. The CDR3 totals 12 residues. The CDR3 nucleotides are TGCGCCAGCAGCTTGGCAGGTACCAACCAGTACTTC. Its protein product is CASSLAGTNQYF.

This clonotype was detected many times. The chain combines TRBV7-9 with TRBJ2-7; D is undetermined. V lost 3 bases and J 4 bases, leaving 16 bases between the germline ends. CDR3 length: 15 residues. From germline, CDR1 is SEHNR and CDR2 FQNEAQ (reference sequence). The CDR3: CASSFFRQSPYEQYF. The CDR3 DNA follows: TGTGCCAGCAGCTTTTTTCGGCAGAGCCCATACGAGCAGTACTTC.

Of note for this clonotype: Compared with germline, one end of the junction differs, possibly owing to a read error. The CDR3: CSGDALADTQYF. The DNA for the CDR3 is TGTAGCGGTGATGCCCTCGCAGATACGCAGTATTTT. V usage is TRBV29-1 and J usage is TRBJ2-3; D is possibly TRBD2 (6 bases). The CDR3 totals 12 residues. From germline, CDR1 is SQVTM and CDR2 ANQGSEA.

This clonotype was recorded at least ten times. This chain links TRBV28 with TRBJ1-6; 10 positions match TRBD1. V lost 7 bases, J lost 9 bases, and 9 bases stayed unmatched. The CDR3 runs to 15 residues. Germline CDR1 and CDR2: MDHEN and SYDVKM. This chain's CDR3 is CASKLQTGGISPLHF. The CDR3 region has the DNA TGTGCCAGCAAACTACAGACAGGGGGCATTTCACCCCTCCACTTT.

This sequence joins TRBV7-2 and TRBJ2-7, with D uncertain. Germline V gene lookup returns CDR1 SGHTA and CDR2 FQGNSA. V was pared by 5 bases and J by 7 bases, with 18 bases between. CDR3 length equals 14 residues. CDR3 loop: CASSPLGSVREQYF. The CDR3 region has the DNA TGTGCCAGCAGCCCTCTTGGCAGTGTAAGGGAGCAGTACTTC.

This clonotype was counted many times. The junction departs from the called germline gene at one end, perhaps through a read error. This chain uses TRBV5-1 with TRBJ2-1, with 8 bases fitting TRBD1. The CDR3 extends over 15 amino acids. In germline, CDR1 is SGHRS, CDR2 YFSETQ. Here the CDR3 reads CASSFGTGTYNEQFF. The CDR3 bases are TGTGCCAGCAGCTTCGGGACAGGTACCTACAATGAGCAGTTCTTC.

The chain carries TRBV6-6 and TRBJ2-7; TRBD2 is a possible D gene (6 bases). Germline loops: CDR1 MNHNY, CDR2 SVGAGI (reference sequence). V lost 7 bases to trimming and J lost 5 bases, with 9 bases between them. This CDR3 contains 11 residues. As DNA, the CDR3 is TGTGCCAGCACGGGGGTAAACGAGCAGTACTTC. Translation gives CASTGVNEQYF.

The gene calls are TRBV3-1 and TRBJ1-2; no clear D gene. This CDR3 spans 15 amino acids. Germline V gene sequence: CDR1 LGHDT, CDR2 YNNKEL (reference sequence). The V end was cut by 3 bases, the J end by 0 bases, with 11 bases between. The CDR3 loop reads CASSQKVEANYGYTF. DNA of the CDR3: TGTGCCAGCAGCCAGAAGGTGGAGGCTAACTATGGCTACACCTTC.

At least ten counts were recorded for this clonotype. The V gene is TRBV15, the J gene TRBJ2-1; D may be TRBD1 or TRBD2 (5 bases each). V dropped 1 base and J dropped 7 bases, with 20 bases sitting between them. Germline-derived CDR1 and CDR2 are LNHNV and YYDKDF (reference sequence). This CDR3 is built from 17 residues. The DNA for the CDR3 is TGTGCCACCAGCAGAGTCGGGACGGCGATCGGTGGGAATGAGCAGTTCTTC. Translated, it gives CATSRVGTAIGGNEQFF.

CDR3 nucleotide sequence: TGTGCCAGCAGGAGACTAGCGGGGGGCCATGAGCAGTTCTTC. It encodes CASRRLAGGHEQFF. The V call is TRBV2, the J call TRBJ2-1, with 13 bases aligning to TRBD2. Germline loops: CDR1 SNHLY, CDR2 FYNNEI. The ends lost 6 bases at V and 8 bases at J; junction bases unmatched: 4. The CDR3 extends over 14 amino acids. Combining the CDR3 with reference TRBV2 and TRBJ2-1 gives the whole variable domain EPEVTQTPSHQVTQMGQEVILRCVPISNHLYFYWYRQILGQKVEFLVSFYNNEISEKSEIFDDQFSVERPDGSNFTLKIRSTKLEDSAMYFCASRRLAGGHEQFFGPGTRLTVL.

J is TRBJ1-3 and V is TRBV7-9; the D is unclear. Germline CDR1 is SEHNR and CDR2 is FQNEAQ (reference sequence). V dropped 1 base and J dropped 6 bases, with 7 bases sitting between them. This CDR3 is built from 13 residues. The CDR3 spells CASSLVFANTIYF. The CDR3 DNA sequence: TGTGCCAGCAGCTTAGTTTTTGCAAACACCATATATTTT. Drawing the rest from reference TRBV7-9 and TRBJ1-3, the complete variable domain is DTGVSQNPRHKITKRGQNVTFRCDPISEHNRLYWYRQTLGQGPEFLTYFQNEAQLEKSRLLSDRFSAERPKGSFSTLEIQRTEQGDSAMYLCASSLVFANTIYFGEGSWLTVV.

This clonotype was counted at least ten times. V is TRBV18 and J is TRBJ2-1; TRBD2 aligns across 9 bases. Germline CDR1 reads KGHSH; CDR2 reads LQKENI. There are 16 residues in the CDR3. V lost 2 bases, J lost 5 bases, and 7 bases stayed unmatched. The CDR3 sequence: CASSPLGTSSDNEQFF. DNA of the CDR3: TGTGCCAGCTCACCATTGGGGACTAGCTCGGACAATGAGCAGTTCTTC.

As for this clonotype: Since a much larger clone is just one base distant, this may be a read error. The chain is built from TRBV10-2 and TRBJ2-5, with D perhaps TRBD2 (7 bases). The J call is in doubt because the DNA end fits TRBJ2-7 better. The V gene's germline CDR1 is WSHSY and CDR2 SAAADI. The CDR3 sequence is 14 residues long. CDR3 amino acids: CAGTGEGVPYEQYF. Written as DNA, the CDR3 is TGCGCCGGCACGGGGGAGGGGGTCCCCTACGAGCAGTACTTC.

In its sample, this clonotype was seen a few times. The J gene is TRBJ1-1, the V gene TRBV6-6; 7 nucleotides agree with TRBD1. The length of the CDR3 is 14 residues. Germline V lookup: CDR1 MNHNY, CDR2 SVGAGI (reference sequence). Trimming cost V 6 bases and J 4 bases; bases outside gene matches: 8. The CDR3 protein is CASRRQGGGTEAFF. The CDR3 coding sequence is TGTGCCAGCAGACGACAGGGAGGTGGCACTGAAGCTTTCTTT.